This T cell receptor (beta chain) was recorded in a study of shared clonotypes between healthy human individuals. The study, taken as a whole, reports: Inspection by rarefaction showed sorted-subset sequencing to be incomplete despite large depth.

The CDR3 contains 18 residues. From germline, CDR1 is SGHRS and CDR2 YFSETQ. Losses at the gene ends were 1 base for V and 0 bases for J; bases not matched to a gene: 8. Deep-level assay runs were performed. The authors split each subset's genomic DNA evenly across several immunoSEQ plates. The input for sorted-subset replicate PCRs was around 0.2 ug DNA, 30,000 or so T cell genomes. TCRdb's copy holds only in-frame clones and misses some; the assay was immunoSEQ multiplex PCR. The sample holds a few million clones, less than 95% seen once. Remarks on this clone: Its antigen is currently unknown.

The source material was naive CD4+ T cells from PBMCs. As for subset: CD45RA+ positively selected. The sequence was obtained from a man aged 18 to 30 in good health. Some clones in this sample may be carry-over from other donors' samples. The gene calls are TRBV5-1 and TRBJ2-1; TRBD2 matches at 9 bases. CDR3 sequence (DNA): TGCGCCAGCAGCTTGCCGACTAGCGGAGCAAGCTCCTACAATGAGCAGTTCTTC. It translates to CASSLPTSGASSYNEQFF.